One T cell receptor beta chain is described in this entry. The antigen is undetermined. CD45RO-negative, CCR7-selected cells formed the naive CD8 fraction, which excluded terminally differentiated effector memory CD45RA+ cells. The sample comes from a study of shared clonotypes between healthy human individuals. Clones were sequenced by immunoSEQ multiplex PCR, and TCRdb holds only the in-frame ones, with some missing. The sample includes around 600,000 clones, roughly 98% seen only once; the top ten take 0.3% to 0.35%. Trimming left V 5 bases short and J 3 bases short, with 17 bases between. The CDR3 is 16 residues long. Germline CDR1 is SGHAT and CDR2 is FQNNGV. Points from the study as a whole: Rarefaction exposed incomplete sorted-subset sequencing despite large depth.

Sequenced: naive CD8+ T cells sorted from blood. This chain joins TRBV11-2 and TRBJ2-1, with D possibly matching TRBD2 (6 bases). This TCR derives from a man aged 30 to 39 in good health. The CDR3, as DNA: TGTGCCAGCAGCCAAGAACCGGGACTCGACTACAATGAGCAGTTCTTC. Translating gives CASSQEPGLDYNEQFF.